This TCR beta chain stems from a study of OX40 agonist ivuxolimab in advanced cancers. Study-wide points: The 0.1-3.0 mg/kg partial responders had among the lowest clonal expansion.

TCRdb's table, derived via immunoSEQ multiplex PCR, lists solely in-frame clones and lacks some. The table lists roughly 30,000 clones, 70% to 90% of them singletons. A remark on this clone: Its target is unknown.

The ends were cut back, 6 bases at V and 8 bases at J, with 14 bases in the middle. The germline gives CDR1 MNHEY, CDR2 SVGAGI. The CDR3 sequence is 13 residues long. This sequence was found in an adult with an advanced solid tumor such as melanoma, head and neck, liver or kidney cancer. V is TRBV6-5 and J is TRBJ2-1, with a possible D match to TRBD1 (5 bases). Sequenced material: CD4+ or CD8+ T cells sorted from blood, taken in a trial of the OX40 agonist ivuxolimab. This CDR3 reads CASSLLMGHEQFF. CDR3 nucleotides: TGTGCCAGCAGCCTCCTAATGGGGCATGAGCAGTTCTTC.